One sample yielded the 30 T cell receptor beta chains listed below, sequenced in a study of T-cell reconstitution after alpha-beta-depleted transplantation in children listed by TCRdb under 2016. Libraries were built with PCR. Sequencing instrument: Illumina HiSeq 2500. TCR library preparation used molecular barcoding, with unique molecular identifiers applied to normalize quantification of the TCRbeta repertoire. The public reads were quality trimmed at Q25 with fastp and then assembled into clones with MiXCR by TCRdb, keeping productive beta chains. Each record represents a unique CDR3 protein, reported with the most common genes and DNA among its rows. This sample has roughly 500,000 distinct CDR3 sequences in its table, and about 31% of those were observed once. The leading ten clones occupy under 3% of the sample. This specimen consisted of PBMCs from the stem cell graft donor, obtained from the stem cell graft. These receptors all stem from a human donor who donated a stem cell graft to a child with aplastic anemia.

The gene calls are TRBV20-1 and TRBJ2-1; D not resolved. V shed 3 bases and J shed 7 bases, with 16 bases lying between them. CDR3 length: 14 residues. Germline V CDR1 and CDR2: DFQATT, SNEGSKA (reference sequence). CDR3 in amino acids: CSARGRGLGNEQFF. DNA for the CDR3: TGCAGTGCTAGGGGCAGAGGCTTGGGGAATGAGCAGTTCTTC.

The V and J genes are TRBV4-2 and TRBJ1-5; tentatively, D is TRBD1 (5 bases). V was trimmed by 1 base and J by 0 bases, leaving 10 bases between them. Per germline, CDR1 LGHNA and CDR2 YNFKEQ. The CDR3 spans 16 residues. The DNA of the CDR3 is TGTGCCAGCAGCCAAGGGCGGGGGTATAGCAATCAGCCCCAGCATTTT. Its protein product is CASSQGRGYSNQPQHF.

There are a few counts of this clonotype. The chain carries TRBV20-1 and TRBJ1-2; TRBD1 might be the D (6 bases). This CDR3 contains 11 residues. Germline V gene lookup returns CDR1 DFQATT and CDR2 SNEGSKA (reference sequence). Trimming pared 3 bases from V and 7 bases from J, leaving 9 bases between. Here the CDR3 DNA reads TGCAGTGCTAGTAGGGGGACTGGCTACACCTTC. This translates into CSASRGTGYTF.

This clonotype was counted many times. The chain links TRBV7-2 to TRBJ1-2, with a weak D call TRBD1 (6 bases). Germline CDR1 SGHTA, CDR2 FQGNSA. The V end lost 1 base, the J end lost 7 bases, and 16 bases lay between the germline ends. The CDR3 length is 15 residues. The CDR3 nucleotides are TGTGCCAGCAGCTTAGATTACAGGGCCCCTGCTGGCTACACCTTC. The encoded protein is CASSLDYRAPAGYTF.

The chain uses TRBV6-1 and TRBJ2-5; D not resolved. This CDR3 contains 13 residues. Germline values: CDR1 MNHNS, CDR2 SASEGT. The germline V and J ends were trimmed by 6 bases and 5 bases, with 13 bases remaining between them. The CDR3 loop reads CASRPLVVETQYF. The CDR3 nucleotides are TGTGCCAGCAGACCCCTGGTCGTGGAGACCCAGTACTTC.

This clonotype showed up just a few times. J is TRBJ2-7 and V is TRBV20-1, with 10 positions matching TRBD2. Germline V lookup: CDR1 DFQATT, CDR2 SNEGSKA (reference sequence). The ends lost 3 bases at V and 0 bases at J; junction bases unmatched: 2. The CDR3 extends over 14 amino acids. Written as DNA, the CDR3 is TGCAGTGCTAGTTCTAGCGGGAGCTCCTACGAGCAGTACGTC. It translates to CSASSSGSSYEQYV.

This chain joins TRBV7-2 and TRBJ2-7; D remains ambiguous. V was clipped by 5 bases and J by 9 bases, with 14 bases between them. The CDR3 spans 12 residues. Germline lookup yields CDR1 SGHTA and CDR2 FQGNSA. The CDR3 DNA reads TGTGCCAGCAGCCGACTGACCGACCTGCAGTACTTC. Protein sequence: CASSRLTDLQYF.

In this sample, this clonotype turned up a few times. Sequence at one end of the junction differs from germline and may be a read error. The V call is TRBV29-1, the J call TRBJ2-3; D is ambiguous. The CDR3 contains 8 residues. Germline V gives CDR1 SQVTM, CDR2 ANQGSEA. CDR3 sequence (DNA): TGTGGCACAGATACGCAGTATTTT. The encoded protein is CGTDTQYF.

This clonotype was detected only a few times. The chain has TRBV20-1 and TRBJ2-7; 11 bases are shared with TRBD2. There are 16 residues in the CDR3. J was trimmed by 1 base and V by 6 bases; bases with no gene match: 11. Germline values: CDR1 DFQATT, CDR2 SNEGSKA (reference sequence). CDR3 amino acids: CSAIPFLAGGSYEQYV. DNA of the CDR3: TGCAGTGCGATCCCCTTCCTAGCGGGAGGTTCCTACGAGCAGTACGTC.

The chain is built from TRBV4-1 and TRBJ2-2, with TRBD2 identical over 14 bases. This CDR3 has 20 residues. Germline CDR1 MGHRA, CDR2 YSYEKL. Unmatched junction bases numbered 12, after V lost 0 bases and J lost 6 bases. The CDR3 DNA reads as TGCGCCAGCAGCCAAGATGATTTGTTTAGGGGACTAGCGGGAGCCGGGGAGCTGTTTTTT. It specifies CASSQDDLFRGLAGAGELFF.

The CDR3 sequence is CASSQDGLAGLLNIQYF. The CDR3 region has the DNA TGCGCCAGCAGCCAAGATGGGCTAGCGGGCCTCCTAAACATTCAGTACTTC. The chain links TRBV4-1 to TRBJ2-4; TRBD2 matches at 8 bases. Germline V gene data show CDR1 as MGHRA and CDR2 as YSYEKL. CDR3 size: 17 residues. V lost 0 bases, J lost 6 bases, and 10 bases stayed unmatched.

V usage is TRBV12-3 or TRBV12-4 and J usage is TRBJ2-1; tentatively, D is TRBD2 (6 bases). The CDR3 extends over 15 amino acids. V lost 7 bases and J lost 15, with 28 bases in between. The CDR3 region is CASTPGGEAVPAGFF. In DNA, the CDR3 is TGTGCCAGCACTCCAGGAGGGGAAGCGGTTCCCGCAGGGTTCTTC.

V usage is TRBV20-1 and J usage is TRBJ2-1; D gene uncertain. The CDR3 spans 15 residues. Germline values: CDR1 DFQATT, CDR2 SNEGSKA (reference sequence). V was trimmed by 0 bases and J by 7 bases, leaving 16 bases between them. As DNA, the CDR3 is TGCAGTGCTAGAGATCAGAGCCGACGTCCAAATGAGCAGTTCTTC. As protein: CSARDQSRRPNEQFF.

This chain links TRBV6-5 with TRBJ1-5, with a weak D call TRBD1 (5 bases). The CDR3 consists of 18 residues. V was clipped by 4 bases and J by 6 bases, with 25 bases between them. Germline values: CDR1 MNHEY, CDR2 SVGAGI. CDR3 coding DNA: TGTGCCAGCAGTTCCCGTTTTGTTTTGGGGGGTCACGGTCAGCCCCAGCATTTT. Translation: CASSSRFVLGGHGQPQHF.

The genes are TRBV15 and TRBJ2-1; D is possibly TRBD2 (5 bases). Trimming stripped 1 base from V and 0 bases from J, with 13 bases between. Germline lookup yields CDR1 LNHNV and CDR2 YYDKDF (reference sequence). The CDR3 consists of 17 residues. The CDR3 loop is CATSRVIGAASYNEQFF. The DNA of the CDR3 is TGTGCCACCAGCAGAGTTATTGGAGCGGCCTCCTACAATGAGCAGTTCTTC.

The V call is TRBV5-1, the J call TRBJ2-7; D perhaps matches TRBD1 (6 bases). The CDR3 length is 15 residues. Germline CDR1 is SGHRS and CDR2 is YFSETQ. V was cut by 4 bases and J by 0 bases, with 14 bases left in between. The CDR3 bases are TGCGCCAGCAGCCTTGACAGGTCCAACTCCTACGAGCAGTACTTC. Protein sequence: CASSLDRSNSYEQYF.

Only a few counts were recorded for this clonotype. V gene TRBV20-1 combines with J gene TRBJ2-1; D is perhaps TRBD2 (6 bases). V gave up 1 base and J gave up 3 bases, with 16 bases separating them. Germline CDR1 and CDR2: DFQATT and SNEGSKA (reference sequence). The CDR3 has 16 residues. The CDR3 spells CSARVAARTIYNEQFF. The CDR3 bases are TGCAGTGCTAGAGTCGCCGCACGGACTATCTACAATGAGCAGTTCTTC.

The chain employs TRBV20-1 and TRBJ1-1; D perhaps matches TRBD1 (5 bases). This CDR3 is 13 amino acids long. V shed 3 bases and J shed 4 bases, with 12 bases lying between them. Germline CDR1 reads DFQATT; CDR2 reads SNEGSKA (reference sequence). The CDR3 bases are TGCAGTGCTAGTGTCAGGGAGAGCACTGAAGCTTTCTTT. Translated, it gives CSASVRESTEAFF.

The CDR3 region is CASSLGGRAEEQYF. The CDR3 DNA is TGTGCCAGCAGTTTAGGCGGGAGGGCCGAGGAGCAGTACTTC. The genes are TRBV12-3 or TRBV12-4 and TRBJ2-7; 9 bases line up with TRBD2. V lost 1 base and J lost 7; bases outside the gene matches: 5. CDR3 length equals 14 residues.

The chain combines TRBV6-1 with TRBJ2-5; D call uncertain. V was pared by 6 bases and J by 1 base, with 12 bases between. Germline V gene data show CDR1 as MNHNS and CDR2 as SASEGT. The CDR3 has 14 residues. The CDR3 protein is CASRQSTTQETQYF. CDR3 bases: TGTGCCAGCAGACAGTCTACAACCCAAGAGACCCAGTACTTC.

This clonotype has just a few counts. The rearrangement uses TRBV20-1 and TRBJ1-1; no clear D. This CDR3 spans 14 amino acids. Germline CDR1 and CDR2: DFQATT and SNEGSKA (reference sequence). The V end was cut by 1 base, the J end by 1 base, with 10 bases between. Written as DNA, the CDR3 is TGCAGTGCTAGAGTTGGGAGTGGGAACACTGAAGCTTTCTTT. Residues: CSARVGSGNTEAFF.

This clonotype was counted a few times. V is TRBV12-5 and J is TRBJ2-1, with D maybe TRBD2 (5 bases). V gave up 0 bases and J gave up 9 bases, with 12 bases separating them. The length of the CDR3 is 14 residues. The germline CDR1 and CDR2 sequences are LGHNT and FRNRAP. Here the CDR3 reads CASGLVLGSTEQFF. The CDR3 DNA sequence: TGTGCTAGTGGTTTGGTACTTGGGAGTACTGAGCAGTTCTTC.

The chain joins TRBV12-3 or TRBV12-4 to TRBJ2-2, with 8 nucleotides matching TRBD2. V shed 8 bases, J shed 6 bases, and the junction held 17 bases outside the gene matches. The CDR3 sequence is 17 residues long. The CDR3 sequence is CASSPSGAGVRAGELFF. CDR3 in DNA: TGTGCCAGCTCTCCCTCGGGAGCGGGAGTTAGGGCCGGGGAGCTGTTTTTT.

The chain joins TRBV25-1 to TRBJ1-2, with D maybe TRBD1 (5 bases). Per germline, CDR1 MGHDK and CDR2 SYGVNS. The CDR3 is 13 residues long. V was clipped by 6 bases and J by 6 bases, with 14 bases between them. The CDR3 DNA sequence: TGTGCCAGCAGGGACACCGAACGACATGGCTACACCTTC. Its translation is CASRDTERHGYTF.

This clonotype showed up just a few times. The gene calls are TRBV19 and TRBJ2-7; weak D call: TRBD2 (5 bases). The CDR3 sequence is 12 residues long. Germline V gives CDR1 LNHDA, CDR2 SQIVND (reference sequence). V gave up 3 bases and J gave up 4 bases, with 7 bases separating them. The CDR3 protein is CASSMGEYEQYF. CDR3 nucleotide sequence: TGTGCCAGTAGTATGGGAGAGTACGAGCAGTACTTC.

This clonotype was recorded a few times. The CDR3 loop is CSVEDSDGNYEQYF. The CDR3, as DNA: TGCAGCGTTGAAGACAGTGACGGCAACTACGAGCAGTACTTC. The genes are TRBV29-1 and TRBJ2-7; D remains unclear. Germline V CDR1 and CDR2: SQVTM, ANQGSEA. This CDR3 has 14 amino acids. Trimming cost V 0 bases and J 3 bases, with 12 bases left between them.

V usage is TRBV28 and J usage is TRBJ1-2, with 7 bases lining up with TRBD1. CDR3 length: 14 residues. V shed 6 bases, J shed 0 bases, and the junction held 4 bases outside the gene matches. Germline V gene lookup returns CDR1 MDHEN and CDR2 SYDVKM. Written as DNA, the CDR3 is TGTGCCAGCAGAACGACAGGGACTAACTATGGCTACACCTTC. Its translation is CASRTTGTNYGYTF.

CDR3 residues: CSVRTGRAGNTIYF. The CDR3 DNA follows: TGCAGTGTCAGGACAGGGAGAGCTGGAAACACCATATATTTT. The V gene is TRBV20-1, the J gene TRBJ1-3, with TRBD1 matching over 8 bases. Germline assignment: CDR1 DFQATT and CDR2 SNEGSKA (reference sequence). This CDR3 region has 14 residues. Trimming cost V 7 bases and J 2 bases; bases outside gene matches: 7.

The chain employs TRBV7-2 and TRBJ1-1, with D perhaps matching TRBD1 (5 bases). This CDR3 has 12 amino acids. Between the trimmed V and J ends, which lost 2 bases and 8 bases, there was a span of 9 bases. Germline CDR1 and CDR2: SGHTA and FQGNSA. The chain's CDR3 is CASSLRGGEAFF. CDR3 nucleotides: TGTGCCAGCAGCTTAAGGGGAGGAGAAGCTTTCTTT.

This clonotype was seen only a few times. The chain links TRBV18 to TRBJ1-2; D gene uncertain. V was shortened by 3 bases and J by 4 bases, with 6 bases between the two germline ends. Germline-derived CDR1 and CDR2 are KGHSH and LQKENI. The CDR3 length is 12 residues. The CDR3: CASSPPGYGYTF. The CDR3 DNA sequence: TGTGCCAGCTCACCCCCGGGCTATGGCTACACCTTC.